Below, 26 T cell receptor beta chains from the same sample are listed, as sequenced in a study of Ad26.COV2.S vaccination and SARS-CoV-2 variants. Profiling relied on immunoSEQ multiplex PCR, and the TCRdb table lists in-frame clones only, not all of them. In the table there are hundreds of thousands of clones, 70% to 90% of which are singletons. Treatment: some 19 received Ad26.COV2.S at low or high dose, single or two shots; roughly 5 received placebo; per-sample allocation not given. At day 63 after the first vaccine or placebo injection, samples were drawn. Here the sequenced sample was peripheral blood, taken in a trial of Ad26.COV2.S vaccine versus placebo. The receptors were sampled from a person aged 18 to 65 who received the Ad26.COV2.S COVID-19 vaccine or a placebo.

This clone was seen only once. This chain links TRBV5-4 with TRBJ2-5; D is possibly TRBD2 (6 bases). The CDR3 runs 14 residues. V was clipped by 4 bases and J by 1 base, with 11 bases between them. Per the germline V gene, CDR1 is SGHNT and CDR2 is YYREEE (reference sequence). The CDR3 DNA is TGTGCCAGCAGCCCCCGGAGGGGCCAAGAGACCCAGTACTTC. Translation: CASSPRRGQETQYF.

The chain carries TRBV24-1 and TRBJ2-3; D gene ambiguous. The CDR3 totals 14 residues. Trimming pared 2 bases from V and 3 bases from J, leaving 8 bases between. Per germline, CDR1 KGHDR and CDR2 SFDVKD. The CDR3 bases are TGTGCCACCAGTGATTCCGACGGGACAGATACGCAGTATTTT. Its translation: CATSDSDGTDTQYF.

The chain joins TRBV24-1 to TRBJ2-3; 10 bases agree with TRBD1. Germline V lookup: CDR1 KGHDR, CDR2 SFDVKD. The CDR3 is made up of 16 amino acids. V was clipped by 2 bases and J by 4 bases; unmatched bases: 5. CDR3 DNA: TGTGCCACCAGTGATTCCGGGACAGGGGAGGCAGATACGCAGTATTTT. This gives the protein CATSDSGTGEADTQYF.

A note on this clone: This sample includes further DNA sequences coding for the same CDR3. This sequence joins TRBV18 and TRBJ2-3; TRBD2 might be the D (5 bases). The germline gives CDR1 KGHSH, CDR2 LQKENI. The germline V and J ends were trimmed by 3 bases and 4 bases, with 11 bases remaining between them. This CDR3 spans 14 amino acids. In DNA form, the CDR3 reads TGTGCCAGCTCACCGCCGGGGATCCCAGATACGCAGTATTTT. Its translation is CASSPPGIPDTQYF.

The J gene is TRBJ1-5, the V gene TRBV6-5; the match to TRBD1 covers 7 bases. The CDR3 is made up of 15 amino acids. J gave up 3 bases and V 6 bases, and 8 bases lay outside the gene matches. Looked up from germline, CDR1 is MNHEY and CDR2 is SVGAGI. The CDR3 DNA sequence: TGTGCCAGCAGCTCCCGGACAGGTAACAATCAGCCCCAGCATTTT. This translates into CASSSRTGNNQPQHF.

Only one count was recorded for this clone. The chain carries TRBV29-1 and TRBJ1-1; D unresolved. The V gene's germline CDR1 is SQVTM and CDR2 ANQGSEA. The CDR3 sequence is 14 residues long. Trimming removed 4 bases from V and 2 bases from J, with 14 bases in between. Here the CDR3 DNA reads TGCAGCGTTGTCGGGGTCGGAATAAACACTGAAGCTTTCTTT. Translation gives CSVVGVGINTEAFF.

The chain joins TRBV11-2 to TRBJ2-7; TRBD1 agrees at 9 bases. Trimming at V came to 6 bases and at J to 6 bases, leaving 6 bases not matched to a gene. The CDR3 length is 13 residues. CDR1 and CDR2 from the germline V gene are SGHAT and FQNNGV. In nucleotides, the CDR3 is TGTGCCAGCAGTCCCGGGACAGGGACCGAGCAGTACTTC. Translated, it gives CASSPGTGTEQYF.

This clone was observed a few times. The DNA of the CDR3 is TGTGCCAGCAGCAGAACAGACAGTGCGGGCACTGAAGCTTTCTTT. It encodes CASSRTDSAGTEAFF. V is TRBV7-3 and J is TRBJ1-1; maybe TRBD1 (5 bases). V lost 5 bases and J 4 bases, leaving 17 bases between the germline ends. Germline V gene data show CDR1 as SGHTA and CDR2 as FQGTGA. This CDR3 region has 15 residues.

The genes are TRBV3-1 (or the pseudogene TRBV3-2) and TRBJ2-5; 7 nucleotides match TRBD2. From germline, CDR1 is LGHDT and CDR2 YNNKEL (reference sequence). This CDR3 spans 15 amino acids. J was trimmed by 5 bases and V by 4 bases; bases with no gene match: 10. DNA for the CDR3: TGTGCCAGCAGCCGATTAGCGGGCCCGGCGGAGACCCAGTACTTC. As protein: CASSRLAGPAETQYF.

Comment on this clone: The same CDR3 can be traced to other DNA sequences in this sample. The V call is TRBV20-1, the J call TRBJ2-5; D is ambiguous. The CDR3 has 11 amino acids. With 7 bases removed from V and 2 bases from J, the gap between germline ends came to 8 bases. Germline assignment: CDR1 DFQATT and CDR2 SNEGSKA (reference sequence). The CDR3 DNA follows: TGCAGTGGCAGACGGCAAGAGACCCAGTACTTC. Its translation: CSGRRQETQYF.

The genes are TRBV5-8 and TRBJ2-3, with 7 bases fitting TRBD2. J gave up 3 bases and V 6 bases, and 10 bases lay outside the gene matches. The CDR3 consists of 15 residues. Germline-derived CDR1 and CDR2 are SGHTS and YDEGEE. CDR3 region: CASTPWEGATDTQYF. CDR3 in DNA: TGTGCCAGCACCCCTTGGGAGGGAGCGACAGATACGCAGTATTTT.

This clone was counted many times. The chain couples TRBV30 to TRBJ1-6, with D unclear. The V and J ends lost 2 bases and 8 bases respectively, with 16 bases between them. The CDR3 is made up of 15 amino acids. Germline CDR1 GTSNPN, CDR2 SVGIG (reference sequence). The CDR3 protein is CAWSSLGFGDSPLHF. The CDR3, as DNA: TGTGCCTGGAGTTCCCTTGGCTTTGGGGATTCACCCCTCCACTTT.

This chain's CDR3 is CASTRFQGNEQFF. The DNA of the CDR3 is TGTGCCAGCACCCGTTTCCAGGGCAATGAGCAGTTCTTC. V and J are TRBV3-1 (or the pseudogene TRBV3-2) and TRBJ2-1; TRBD1 might be the D (5 bases). This CDR3 has 13 residues. V gave up 7 bases and J gave up 6 bases, with 13 bases separating them. Germline assignment: CDR1 LGHDT and CDR2 YNNKEL (reference sequence).

In its sample, this clone was seen a few times. The V call is TRBV5-4, the J call TRBJ1-1, with no clear D. V lost 4 bases and J 6 bases, leaving 10 bases between the germline ends. Germline CDR1 and CDR2: SGHNT and YYREEE (reference sequence). CDR3 length equals 12 residues. In DNA form, the CDR3 reads TGTGCCAGCAGCCCCTGGAAGGCTGAAGCTTTCTTT. Protein: CASSPWKAEAFF.

The rearrangement links TRBV27 to TRBJ2-7, with 8 bases lining up with TRBD2. V gave up 6 bases and J gave up 4 bases; unmatched junction bases: 5. Germline lookup yields CDR1 MNHEY and CDR2 SMNVEV (reference sequence). The CDR3 is made up of 13 amino acids. This chain's CDR3 is CASRGGGTYEQYF. The CDR3 DNA reads as TGTGCCAGCAGGGGCGGGGGGACGTACGAGCAGTACTTC.

The chain couples TRBV19 to TRBJ2-3; D not certain. The CDR3 extends over 16 amino acids. V lost 5 bases to trimming and J lost 0 bases, with 15 bases between them. Germline loops: CDR1 LNHDA, CDR2 SQIVND (reference sequence). CDR3 in amino acids: CASSSSSSLSTDTQYF. Written as DNA, the CDR3 is TGTGCCAGTAGTTCCTCCTCATCCTTAAGCACAGATACGCAGTATTTT.

The chain employs TRBV7-3 and TRBJ2-5; D may correspond to TRBD1 or TRBD2 (5 bases each). CDR3 length equals 14 residues. V lost 3 bases and J lost 1, with 9 bases in between. Germline CDR1 SGHTA, CDR2 FQGTGA. CDR3: CASSFGAAQETQYF. The CDR3 DNA sequence: TGTGCCAGCAGCTTCGGGGCAGCCCAAGAGACCCAGTACTTC.

The J gene is TRBJ1-1, the V gene TRBV6-5; 10 nucleotides agree with TRBD1. This CDR3 region has 15 residues. Trimming took 4 bases from V and 5 from J; bases not matched to a gene: 7. Germline values: CDR1 MNHEY, CDR2 SVGAGI. CDR3 DNA: TGTGCCAGCAGTTTCCCGGGACAGGGGAGAACTGAAGCTTTCTTT. Translating gives CASSFPGQGRTEAFF.

This chain links TRBV5-1 with TRBJ1-1; D not certain. The germline V gene has CDR1 SGHRS and CDR2 YFSETQ. V gave up 2 bases and J gave up 3 bases, with 11 bases separating them. The CDR3 length is 14 residues. The CDR3 is CASSFGPRDTEAFF. CDR3 nucleotides: TGCGCCAGCAGCTTCGGACCCCGGGACACTGAAGCTTTCTTT.

The chain links TRBV6-5 to TRBJ2-5; D call uncertain. Germline lookup yields CDR1 MNHEY and CDR2 SVGAGI. The CDR3 covers 13 residues. The V and J ends lost 7 bases and 4 bases respectively, with 13 bases between them. Here the CDR3 reads CASIKWLGETQYF. The DNA for the CDR3 is TGTGCCAGCATTAAATGGCTCGGAGAGACCCAGTACTTC.

The CDR3 spells CAWTSGVYNEQFF. CDR3 coding DNA: TGTGCCTGGACTAGCGGGGTCTACAATGAGCAGTTCTTC. This chain links TRBV30 with TRBJ2-1, with 9 bases fitting TRBD2. The CDR3 runs 13 residues. After removal of 4 bases from V and 3 bases from J, the junction contained 1 base not matched to a gene. Per germline, CDR1 GTSNPN and CDR2 SVGIG (reference sequence).

This chain connects TRBV12-3 or TRBV12-4 to TRBJ1-2; D is perhaps TRBD1 (5 bases). The CDR3 spans 13 residues. V was trimmed by 4 bases and J by 10 bases, leaving 16 bases between them. In DNA form, the CDR3 reads TGTGCCAGCAGTTGGTCACAGGCCTTAAACTACACCTTC. Its translation is CASSWSQALNYTF.

The chain joins TRBV6-4 to TRBJ1-1; D is uncertain. The germline gives CDR1 MRHNA, CDR2 SNTAGT. Trimming took 4 bases from V and 3 from J, leaving 12 bases between them. The length of the CDR3 is 14 residues. The CDR3 nucleotides are TGTGCCAGCAGTGGTTTTACAGCCCACACTGAAGCTTTCTTT. Amino acid sequence: CASSGFTAHTEAFF.

The J gene is TRBJ2-3, the V gene TRBV24-1; D not certain. CDR3 length equals 13 residues. CDR1 and CDR2 (germline): KGHDR, SFDVKD. Trimming removed 5 bases from V and 6 bases from J, with 11 bases in between. The CDR3 region has the DNA TGTGCCACCAGTGCCCTTCTGGGGGATACGCAGTATTTT. Its translation: CATSALLGDTQYF.

This clone has only one observation. J is TRBJ2-5 and V is TRBV5-1; D is possibly TRBD2 (6 bases). V was pared by 0 bases and J by 5 bases, with 11 bases between. Per germline, CDR1 SGHRS and CDR2 YFSETQ. The CDR3 spans 14 residues. In DNA, the CDR3 is TGCGCCAGCAGCTTGGTCGGGGCGGGGGAGACCCAGTACTTC. Translated: CASSLVGAGETQYF.

This clone was counted once. The chain employs TRBV13 and TRBJ2-1; D is uncertain. The CDR3 length is 14 residues. The V gene's germline CDR1 is PRHDT and CDR2 FYEKMQ (reference sequence). The V end lost 1 base, the J end lost 2 bases, and 6 bases lay between the germline ends. The CDR3 sequence: CASSLVATYNEQFF. DNA of the CDR3: TGTGCCAGCAGCTTAGTGGCCACCTACAATGAGCAGTTCTTC.